Listed here are 4 T cell receptor beta chains from one sample, sequenced in a study of CD8 T cells in Susac syndrome. RNA amounts of roughly 0.45 to 1 ug underwent reverse transcription with random hexamers. MiXCR was run by TCRdb on the immunoSEQ multiplex PCR reads, yielding one entry per CDR3 protein. The repertoire consists of a few hundred thousand distinct CDR3 sequences, with about 91% occurring once and the leading ten covering 0.06% to 0.075%. Sequenced material: CD4+ T cells from PBMCs. Every receptor here comes from a human donor with multiple sclerosis.

The chain combines TRBV12-5 with TRBJ2-6; no clear D gene. The V end lost 2 bases, the J end lost 0 bases, and 11 bases lay between the germline ends. The CDR3 runs 17 residues. In germline, CDR1 is LGHNT, CDR2 FRNRAP. The CDR3 sequence: CASGLRFDFSGANVLTF. CDR3 nucleotides: TGTGCTAGTGGTTTGAGATTTGACTTCTCTGGGGCCAACGTCCTGACTTTC.

In DNA form, the CDR3 reads TGTGCCTGGAGTGTCCCGGGACAGGGCTGGGAAGGCTACACCTTC. This gives the protein CAWSVPGQGWEGYTF. The V gene is TRBV30, the J gene TRBJ1-2; 9 bases agree with TRBD1. The germline V gene encodes CDR1 GTSNPN and CDR2 SVGIG (reference sequence). The trim removed 0 bases at V and 8 bases at J, leaving 10 bases unmatched. The CDR3 is 15 amino acids.

This clonotype was found once. This chain joins TRBV2 and TRBJ1-5; weak D call: TRBD1 (6 bases). V lost 6 bases, J lost 10 bases, and 25 bases lay in between. Looked up from germline, CDR1 is SNHLY and CDR2 is FYNNEI. The CDR3 runs 16 residues. The CDR3 sequence is CASREGHLGLISPQHF. The CDR3, as DNA: TGTGCCAGCAGGGAGGGACACCTAGGGTTAATATCACCCCAGCATTTT.

This clonotype was counted a single time. The V and J genes are TRBV18 and TRBJ2-5, with D maybe TRBD1 (5 bases). Trimming removed 2 bases from V and 2 bases from J, with 12 bases in between. The germline CDR1 and CDR2 sequences are KGHSH and LQKENI. The CDR3 is made up of 15 amino acids. CDR3 amino acids: CASSPSGNRQETQYF. DNA of the CDR3: TGTGCCAGCTCACCATCAGGGAACCGGCAAGAGACCCAGTACTTC.